This T cell receptor (beta chain) was sequenced in a study of blood T cell repertoires in COVID-19. Per the original data handling: It was from reference gene primer amplification that nucleated cell counts were estimated. Only in-frame clones appear in the TCRdb table, and some are missing; sequencing was by immunoSEQ multiplex PCR. V and J calls and clone size are those listed in that table; D and trimming were worked out from the DNA. The repertoire holds 95,000 to 150,000 clones, with 84% as singletons. The V segment lost 6 bases and the J segment 2 bases; nucleotides outside the gene matches: 5. Germline V gene lookup returns CDR1 SGHTA and CDR2 FQGNSA. This CDR3 region has 16 residues. In assigning cohorts, the study relied on participant-reported clinical history.

The chain recombines TRBV7-2 with TRBJ2-3, with 13 bases aligning to TRBD2. The sequence was obtained from a woman aged 30 to 39 who had recovered from COVID-19. The sequencing sample was made of PBMCs or T cells enriched from blood (not recorded which). CDR3 sequence: CASRRLAGGFTDTQYF. CDR3 DNA sequence: TGTGCCAGCAGGCGACTAGCGGGGGGCTTCACAGATACGCAGTATTTT.